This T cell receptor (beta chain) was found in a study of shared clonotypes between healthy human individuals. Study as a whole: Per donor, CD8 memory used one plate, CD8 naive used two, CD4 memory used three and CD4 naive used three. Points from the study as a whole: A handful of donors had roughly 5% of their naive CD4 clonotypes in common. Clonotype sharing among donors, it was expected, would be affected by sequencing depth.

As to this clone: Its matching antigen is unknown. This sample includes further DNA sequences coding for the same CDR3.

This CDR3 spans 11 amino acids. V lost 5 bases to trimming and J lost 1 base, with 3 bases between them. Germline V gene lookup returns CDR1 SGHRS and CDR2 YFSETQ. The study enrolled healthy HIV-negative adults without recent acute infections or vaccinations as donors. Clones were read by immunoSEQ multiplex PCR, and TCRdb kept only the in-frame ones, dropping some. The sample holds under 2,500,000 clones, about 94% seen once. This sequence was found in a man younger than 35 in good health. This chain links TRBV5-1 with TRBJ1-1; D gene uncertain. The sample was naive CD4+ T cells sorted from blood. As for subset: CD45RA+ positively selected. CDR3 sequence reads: CASRGNTEAFF. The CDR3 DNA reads TGCGCCAGCAGAGGGAACACTGAAGCTTTCTTT.